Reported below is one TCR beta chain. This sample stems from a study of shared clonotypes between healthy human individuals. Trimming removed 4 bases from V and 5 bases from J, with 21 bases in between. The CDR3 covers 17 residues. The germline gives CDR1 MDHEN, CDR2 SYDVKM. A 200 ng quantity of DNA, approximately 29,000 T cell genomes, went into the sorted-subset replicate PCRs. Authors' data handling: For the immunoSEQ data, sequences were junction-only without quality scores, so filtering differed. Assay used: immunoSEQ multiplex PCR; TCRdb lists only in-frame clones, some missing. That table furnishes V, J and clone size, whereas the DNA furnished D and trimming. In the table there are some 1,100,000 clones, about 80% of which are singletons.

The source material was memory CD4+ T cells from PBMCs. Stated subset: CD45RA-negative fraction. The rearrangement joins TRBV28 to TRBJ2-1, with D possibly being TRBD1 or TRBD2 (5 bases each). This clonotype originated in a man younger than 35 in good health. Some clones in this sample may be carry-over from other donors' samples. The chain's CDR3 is CASSSYGGSFRNNEQFF. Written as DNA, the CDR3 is TGTGCCAGCAGTTCCTATGGGGGATCGTTTAGAAACAATGAGCAGTTCTTC.